Below are 24 T cell receptor beta chains sequenced from a single sample in a study of cytotoxic CD8 clonotypes in ibrutinib-treated CLL. TCRdb's copy holds only in-frame clones and misses some; the assay was immunoSEQ multiplex PCR. Of some 46,000 clones detected, roughly 76% appear once; the ten largest clones hold roughly 13%. This sample comprised PBMCs, obtained after 12 months of ibrutinib treatment. These receptor sequences come from a human donor with chronic lymphocytic leukemia.

The count of this clone is one. The chain is built from TRBV7-2 and TRBJ2-7, with 9 nucleotides matching TRBD2. Trimming at V came to 3 bases and at J to 6 bases, leaving 6 bases not matched to a gene. The CDR3 consists of 14 residues. Germline CDR1 reads SGHTA; CDR2 reads FQGNSA. The CDR3: CASSFLSGGREQYF. In nucleotides, the CDR3 is TGTGCCAGCAGCTTCTTAAGCGGGGGGCGCGAGCAGTACTTC.

V is TRBV7-2 and J is TRBJ2-1; 10 bases match TRBD2. CDR1 and CDR2 (germline): SGHTA, FQGNSA. This CDR3 is 16 amino acids long. Unmatched junction bases numbered 11, after V lost 5 bases and J lost 7 bases. The CDR3 here is CASSPQRGGILNEQFF. The DNA of the CDR3 is TGTGCCAGCAGCCCCCAGCGGGGGGGCATTTTAAATGAGCAGTTCTTC.

The chain recombines TRBV12-5 with TRBJ1-5, with D possibly TRBD1 on 6 matching bases. Germline-derived CDR1 and CDR2 are LGHNT and FRNRAP. The length of the CDR3 is 18 residues. V was trimmed by 0 bases and J by 7 bases, leaving 22 bases between them. CDR3 sequence: CASGLVIGQFGKRQPQHF. The CDR3 DNA sequence: TGTGCTAGTGGTTTGGTAATTGGACAGTTTGGGAAACGGCAGCCCCAGCATTTT.

The chain has TRBV19 and TRBJ1-2; the match to TRBD1 covers 7 bases. The ends lost 6 bases at V and 0 bases at J; junction bases unmatched: 7. Germline V gene data show CDR1 as LNHDA and CDR2 as SQIVND (reference sequence). This CDR3 has 15 amino acids. The CDR3 sequence: CASRVGQAANYGYTF. The CDR3 bases are TGTGCCAGTAGGGTTGGACAGGCGGCTAACTATGGCTACACCTTC.

The rearrangement links TRBV2 to TRBJ2-3; 8 bases agree with TRBD1. Trimming cost V 6 bases and J 4 bases; bases outside gene matches: 12. The CDR3 runs to 16 residues. Germline V gene lookup returns CDR1 SNHLY and CDR2 FYNNEI. CDR3 sequence (DNA): TGTGCCAGCAGCAAAAATCGACAGGGGCGGGCAGATACGCAGTATTTT. Translation gives CASSKNRQGRADTQYF.

The V and J genes are TRBV9 and TRBJ2-5, with 8 bases that match TRBD2. The CDR3 spans 14 residues. Germline V gene lookup returns CDR1 SGDLS and CDR2 YYNGEE. J was trimmed by 4 bases and V by 0 bases; bases with no gene match: 2. CDR3 amino acids: CASSVAAGGETQYF. The DNA of the CDR3 is TGTGCCAGCAGCGTAGCTGCGGGGGGAGAGACCCAGTACTTC. Combining the CDR3 with reference TRBV9 and TRBJ2-5 gives the whole variable domain DSGVTQTPKHLITATGQRVTLRCSPRSGDLSVYWYQQSLDQGLQFLIQYYNGEERAKGNILERFSAQQFPDLHSELNLSSLELGDSALYFCASSVAAGGETQYFGPGTRLLVL.

This clone is classed as medium-sized. The V call is TRBV2, the J call TRBJ1-1, with D hard to call. CDR3 size: 13 residues. Trimming removed 6 bases at V and 2 bases at J, with 10 bases between. Germline values: CDR1 SNHLY, CDR2 FYNNEI. The chain's CDR3 is CASSVWGNTEAFF. CDR3 nucleotides: TGTGCCAGCAGCGTCTGGGGAAACACTGAAGCTTTCTTT.

J is TRBJ1-1 and V is TRBV18; 7 bases are shared with TRBD1. V lost 9 bases to trimming and J lost 4 bases; unmatched junction nucleotides: 8. The CDR3 sequence is 13 residues long. Germline CDR1 KGHSH, CDR2 LQKENI. The CDR3 loop is CASCPGQSTEAFF. CDR3 nucleotides: TGTGCCAGTTGCCCGGGACAGTCCACTGAAGCTTTCTTT.

This clone turned up a few times. The gene calls are TRBV5-1 and TRBJ1-4; D is perhaps TRBD1 (5 bases). This CDR3 region has 15 residues. Germline V CDR1 and CDR2: SGHRS, YFSETQ. Between the trimmed V and J ends, which lost 5 bases and 5 bases, there was a span of 16 bases. CDR3 amino acids: CASSLGGTGNEKLFF. The CDR3 nucleotides read TGCGCCAGCAGTCTTGGCGGGACGGGGAATGAAAAACTGTTTTTT.

The chain recombines TRBV5-4 with TRBJ1-2; the D gene is possibly TRBD1 (5 bases). This CDR3 is built from 16 residues. V shed 4 bases and J shed 7 bases, with 23 bases lying between them. Germline V gene lookup returns CDR1 SGHNT and CDR2 YYREEE (reference sequence). CDR3 DNA: TGTGCCAGCAGCCCCGTCCAGGTTCTTAAGGGGTCTGGCTACACCTTC. Protein sequence: CASSPVQVLKGSGYTF.

CDR3 DNA sequence: TGTGCCAGCAGTTTTGAATCAAGGCTAAATTCACCCCTCCACTTT. It encodes CASSFESRLNSPLHF. The rearrangement joins TRBV28 to TRBJ1-6; the D is unclear. The germline V and J ends were trimmed by 3 bases and 7 bases, with 13 bases remaining between them. The V gene's germline CDR1 is MDHEN and CDR2 SYDVKM. The CDR3 is made up of 15 amino acids.

This clone has only one observation. This chain joins TRBV9 and TRBJ2-7; the D gene is possibly TRBD1 (6 bases). Germline V CDR1 and CDR2: SGDLS, YYNGEE. Deletions cut 4 bases from V and 2 bases from J, with 25 bases between. This CDR3 has 18 amino acids. The CDR3 here is CASSPYEGDLGFTYEQYF. The CDR3 DNA reads as TGTGCCAGCAGCCCCTACGAGGGGGACCTAGGTTTTACCTACGAGCAGTACTTC.

The chain recombines TRBV7-8 with TRBJ1-1; the D is unclear. CDR3 length: 14 amino acids. The V gene lost 1 base and the J gene lost 11 bases, with 17 bases spanning the gap. The V gene's germline CDR1 is SGHVS and CDR2 FQNEAQ. The CDR3 DNA reads TGTGCCAGCAGCTTAGGGTCTGGTAGTTCGGTCGCTTTCTTT. This encodes CASSLGSGSSVAFF.

The chain is built from TRBV9 and TRBJ2-6; TRBD2 agrees at 8 bases. Germline values: CDR1 SGDLS, CDR2 YYNGEE. Trimming removed 2 bases from V and 3 bases from J; junction bases left unmatched: 19. This CDR3 has 21 amino acids. CDR3 loop: CASSVGTERGRPSYGANVLTF. The CDR3 DNA reads as TGTGCCAGCAGCGTTGGGACGGAGCGGGGGCGCCCCTCTTATGGGGCCAACGTCCTGACTTTC.

This clone showed up just a few times. This sequence joins TRBV27 and TRBJ2-7; 7 nucleotides align to TRBD1. This CDR3 has 14 amino acids. The germline gives CDR1 MNHEY, CDR2 SMNVEV (reference sequence). V gave up 6 bases and J gave up 2 bases; unmatched junction bases: 7. For the CDR3, the DNA is TGTGCCAGCAGGCTGAGGGACAGTCCCTACGAGCAGTACTTC. The encoded protein is CASRLRDSPYEQYF.

This sequence joins TRBV19 and TRBJ1-1; TRBD1 aligns across 9 bases. This CDR3 has 13 amino acids. Germline CDR1 LNHDA, CDR2 SQIVND (reference sequence). J was trimmed by 4 bases and V by 6 bases; bases with no gene match: 3. As DNA, the CDR3 is TGTGCCAGTAGGCGACAGGGGGTCACTGAAGCTTTCTTT. This codes for CASRRQGVTEAFF.

The chain uses TRBV5-6 and TRBJ2-4, with TRBD1 matching 8 bases. The CDR3 contains 17 residues. Germline V gene lookup returns CDR1 SGHDT and CDR2 YYEEEE. The trim removed 1 base at V and 3 bases at J, leaving 9 bases unmatched. The CDR3 loop reads CASSLSQGARYKNIQYF. The DNA for the CDR3 is TGTGCCAGCAGCTTGAGTCAGGGGGCGCGTTACAAAAACATTCAGTACTTC.

There are a few counts of this clone. The V and J genes are TRBV27 and TRBJ1-6; a weak D match, TRBD1 (6 bases). The V gene lost 6 bases and the J gene lost 8 bases, with 14 bases spanning the gap. Germline V gives CDR1 MNHEY, CDR2 SMNVEV (reference sequence). The CDR3 contains 14 residues. The CDR3 spells CASSYGGGDSPLHF. CDR3 nucleotide sequence: TGTGCCAGCAGCTACGGGGGCGGGGATTCACCCCTCCACTTT.

The chain is built from TRBV2 and TRBJ1-2; tentatively, D is TRBD1 (5 bases). CDR3 length equals 13 residues. V gave up 5 bases and J gave up 3 bases, with 10 bases separating them. From germline, CDR1 is SNHLY and CDR2 FYNNEI. CDR3 sequence (DNA): TGTGCCAGCAGTAGAGACAGAGACTATGGCTACACCTTC. Protein: CASSRDRDYGYTF.

In the case of this clone: Other DNA sequences of this sample code for an identical CDR3. This chain joins TRBV9 and TRBJ2-7, with TRBD2 identical over 13 bases. The V segment lost 2 bases and the J segment 3 bases; nucleotides outside the gene matches: 8. The CDR3 covers 17 residues. The germline V gene encodes CDR1 SGDLS and CDR2 YYNGEE. The CDR3, as DNA: TGTGCCAGCAGCGTGGGACTAGCGGGGCCTCTTGGCTACGAGCAGTACTTC. It codes for CASSVGLAGPLGYEQYF.

This clone was counted a few times. CDR3 amino acids: CASSLARTFTDTQYF. CDR3 in DNA: TGCGCCAGCAGCTTGGCCAGGACCTTCACAGATACGCAGTATTTT. The V call is TRBV5-1, the J call TRBJ2-3, with D uncertain. The CDR3 is made up of 15 amino acids. Germline values: CDR1 SGHRS, CDR2 YFSETQ. Deletions cut 0 bases from V and 2 bases from J, with 10 bases between.

This clone was recorded a few times. This chain links TRBV12-5 with TRBJ2-3, with D unresolved. Germline V gene sequence: CDR1 LGHNT, CDR2 FRNRAP. V gave up 3 bases and J gave up 1 base, with 5 bases separating them. The CDR3 is 13 residues long. The CDR3: CASGFSGTDTQYF. For the CDR3, the DNA is TGTGCTAGTGGTTTTTCGGGCACAGATACGCAGTATTTT.

This clone has a single count. The V call is TRBV6-5, the J call TRBJ2-3; no definite D call. V was clipped by 0 bases and J by 2 bases, with 9 bases between them. The CDR3 runs 15 residues. Germline CDR1 is MNHEY and CDR2 is SVGAGI. CDR3 nucleotides: TGTGCCAGCAGTTACTCCGGACCAGTCACAGATACGCAGTATTTT. It is translated as CASSYSGPVTDTQYF.

The genes are TRBV5-1 and TRBJ2-7; perhaps TRBD2 as D (6 bases). Germline CDR1 is SGHRS and CDR2 is YFSETQ. V lost 1 base and J 5 bases, leaving 10 bases between the germline ends. The CDR3 has 13 amino acids. Here the CDR3 reads CASSLRWGDEQYF. For the CDR3, the DNA is TGCGCCAGCAGCTTGCGTTGGGGGGACGAGCAGTACTTC.